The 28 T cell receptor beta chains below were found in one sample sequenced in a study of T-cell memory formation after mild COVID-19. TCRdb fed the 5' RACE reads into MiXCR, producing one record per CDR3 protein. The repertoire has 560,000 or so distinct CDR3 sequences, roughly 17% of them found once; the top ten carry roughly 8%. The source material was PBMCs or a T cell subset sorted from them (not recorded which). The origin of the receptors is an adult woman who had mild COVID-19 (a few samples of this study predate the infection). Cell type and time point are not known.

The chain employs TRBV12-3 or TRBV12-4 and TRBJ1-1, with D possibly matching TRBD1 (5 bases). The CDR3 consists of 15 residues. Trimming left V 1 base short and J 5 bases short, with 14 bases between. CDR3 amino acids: CASSLGGGGWTEAFF. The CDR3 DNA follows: TGTGCCAGCAGTTTAGGAGGCGGGGGGTGGACTGAAGCTTTCTTT.

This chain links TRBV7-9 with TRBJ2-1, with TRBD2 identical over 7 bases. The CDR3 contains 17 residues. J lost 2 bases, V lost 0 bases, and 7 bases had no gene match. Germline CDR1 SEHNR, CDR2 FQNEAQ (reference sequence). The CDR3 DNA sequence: TGTGCCAGCAGCTTAGCTCTTCGGCTAGCGGCCTACAATGAGCAGTTCTTC. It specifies CASSLALRLAAYNEQFF.

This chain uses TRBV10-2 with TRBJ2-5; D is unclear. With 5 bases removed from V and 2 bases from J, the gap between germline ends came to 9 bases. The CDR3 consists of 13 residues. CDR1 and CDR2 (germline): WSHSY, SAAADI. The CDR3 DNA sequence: TGCGCCAGCAGTCGGTCCAGACAAGAGACCCAGTACTTC. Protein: CASSRSRQETQYF.

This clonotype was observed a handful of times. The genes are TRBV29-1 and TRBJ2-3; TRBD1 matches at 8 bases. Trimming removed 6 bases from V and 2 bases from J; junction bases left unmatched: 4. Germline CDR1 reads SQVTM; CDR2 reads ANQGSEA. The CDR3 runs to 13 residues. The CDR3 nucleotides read TGCAGCGTCCTGGGACAGGACACAGATACGCAGTATTTT. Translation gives CSVLGQDTDTQYF.

CDR3 DNA sequence: TGTGCCAGCATAGCGGAAGACAATGAGCAGTTCTTC. Translation: CASIAEDNEQFF. The chain carries TRBV6-2 or TRBV6-3 and TRBJ2-1; D is possibly TRBD2 (6 bases). Germline V gene lookup returns CDR1 MNHEY and CDR2 SVGEGT. The CDR3 runs 12 residues. The ends were cut back, 7 bases at V and 5 bases at J, with 9 bases in the middle.

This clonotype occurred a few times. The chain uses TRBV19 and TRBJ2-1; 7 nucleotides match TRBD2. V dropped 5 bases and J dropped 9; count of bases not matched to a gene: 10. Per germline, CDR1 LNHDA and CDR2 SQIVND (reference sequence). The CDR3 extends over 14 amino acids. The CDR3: CASSVGLRGAEQFF. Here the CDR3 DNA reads TGTGCCAGTAGTGTGGGACTACGGGGCGCTGAGCAGTTCTTC.

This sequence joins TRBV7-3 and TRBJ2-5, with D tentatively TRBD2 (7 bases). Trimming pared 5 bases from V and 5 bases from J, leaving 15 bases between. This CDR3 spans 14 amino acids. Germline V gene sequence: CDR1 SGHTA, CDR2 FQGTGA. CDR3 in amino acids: CASSDGGARETQYF. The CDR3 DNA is TGTGCCAGCAGCGATGGGGGGGCACGGGAGACCCAGTACTTC.

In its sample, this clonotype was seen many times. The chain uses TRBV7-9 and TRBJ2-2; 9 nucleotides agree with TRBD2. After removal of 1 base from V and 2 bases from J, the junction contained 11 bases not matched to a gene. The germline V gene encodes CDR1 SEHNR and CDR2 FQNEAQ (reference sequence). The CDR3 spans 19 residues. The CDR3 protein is CASSLDFWRTSENTGELFF. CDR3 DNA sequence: TGTGCCAGCAGCTTAGATTTCTGGAGGACTAGCGAAAACACCGGGGAGCTGTTTTTT.

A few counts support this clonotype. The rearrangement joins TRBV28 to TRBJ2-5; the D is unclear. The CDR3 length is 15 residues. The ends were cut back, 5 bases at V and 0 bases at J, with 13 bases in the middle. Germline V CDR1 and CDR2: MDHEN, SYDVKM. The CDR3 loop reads CASSAQKAYQETQYF. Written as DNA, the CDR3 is TGTGCCAGCAGTGCCCAAAAAGCGTACCAAGAGACCCAGTACTTC.

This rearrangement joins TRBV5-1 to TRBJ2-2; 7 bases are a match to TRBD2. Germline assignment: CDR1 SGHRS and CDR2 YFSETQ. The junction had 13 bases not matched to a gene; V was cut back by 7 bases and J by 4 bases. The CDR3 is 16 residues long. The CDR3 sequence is CASYPVGGSPTGELFF. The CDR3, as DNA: TGCGCCAGCTACCCGGTTGGCGGGAGTCCCACCGGGGAGCTGTTTTTT.

CDR3 DNA sequence: TGTGCCAGCAGTTACTCCCCTTGGAGGGTGGGCGGCTACACCTTC. Protein product: CASSYSPWRVGGYTF. The V and J genes are TRBV6-5 and TRBJ1-2, with unresolved D. V lost 0 bases to trimming and J lost 8 bases, with 16 bases between them. The CDR3 is 15 amino acids. Germline CDR1 MNHEY, CDR2 SVGAGI.

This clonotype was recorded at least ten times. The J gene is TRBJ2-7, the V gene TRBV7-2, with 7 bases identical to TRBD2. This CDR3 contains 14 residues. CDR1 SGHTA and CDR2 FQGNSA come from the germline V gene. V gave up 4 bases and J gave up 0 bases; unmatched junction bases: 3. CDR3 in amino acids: CASSSLAGSYEQYF. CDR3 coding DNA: TGTGCCAGCAGCTCGTTAGCGGGCTCCTACGAGCAGTACTTC. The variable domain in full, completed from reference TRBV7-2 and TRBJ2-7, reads GAGVSQSPSNKVTEKGKDVELRCDPISGHTALYWYRQSLGQGLEFLIYFQGNSAPDKSGLPSDRFSAERTGGSVSTLTIQRTQQEDSAVYLCASSSLAGSYEQYFGPGTRLTVT.

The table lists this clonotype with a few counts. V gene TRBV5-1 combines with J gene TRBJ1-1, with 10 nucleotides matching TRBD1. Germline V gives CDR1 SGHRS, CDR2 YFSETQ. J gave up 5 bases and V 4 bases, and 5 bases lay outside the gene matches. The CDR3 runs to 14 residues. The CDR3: CASSIGTGETEAFF. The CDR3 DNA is TGCGCCAGCAGCATCGGGACAGGGGAGACTGAAGCTTTCTTT.

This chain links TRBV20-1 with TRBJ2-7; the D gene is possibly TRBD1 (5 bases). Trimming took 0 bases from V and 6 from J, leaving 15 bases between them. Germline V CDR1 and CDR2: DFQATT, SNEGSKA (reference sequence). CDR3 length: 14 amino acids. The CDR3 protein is CSARDPTVPSEQYF. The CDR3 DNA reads TGCAGTGCTAGAGATCCGACAGTACCTAGCGAGCAGTACTTC.

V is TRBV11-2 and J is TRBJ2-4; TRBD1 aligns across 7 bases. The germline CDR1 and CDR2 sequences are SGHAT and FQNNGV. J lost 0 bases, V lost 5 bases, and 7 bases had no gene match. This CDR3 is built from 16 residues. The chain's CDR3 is CASSKTGFGAKNIQYF. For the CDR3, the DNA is TGTGCCAGCAGCAAGACAGGGTTTGGAGCCAAAAACATTCAGTACTTC.

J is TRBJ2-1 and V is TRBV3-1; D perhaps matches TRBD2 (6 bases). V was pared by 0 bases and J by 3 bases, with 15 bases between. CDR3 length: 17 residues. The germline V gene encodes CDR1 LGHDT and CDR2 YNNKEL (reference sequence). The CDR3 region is CASSQEGGADLYNEQFF. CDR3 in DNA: TGTGCCAGCAGCCAAGAAGGCGGGGCAGACCTCTACAATGAGCAGTTCTTC.

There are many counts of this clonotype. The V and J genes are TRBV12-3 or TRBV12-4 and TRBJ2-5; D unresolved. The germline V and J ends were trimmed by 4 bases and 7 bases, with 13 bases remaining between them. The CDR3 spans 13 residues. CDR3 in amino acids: CASSSRTGATQYF. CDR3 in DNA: TGTGCCAGCAGTTCGCGGACCGGCGCGACCCAGTACTTC.

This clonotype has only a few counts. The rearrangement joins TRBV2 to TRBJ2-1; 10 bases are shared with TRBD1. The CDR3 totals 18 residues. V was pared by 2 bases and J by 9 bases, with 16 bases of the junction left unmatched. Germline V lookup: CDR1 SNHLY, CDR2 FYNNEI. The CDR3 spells CASSEPKLRTGGGSEQFF. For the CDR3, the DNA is TGTGCCAGCAGTGAACCAAAGCTTAGGACAGGGGGAGGGAGTGAGCAGTTCTTC.

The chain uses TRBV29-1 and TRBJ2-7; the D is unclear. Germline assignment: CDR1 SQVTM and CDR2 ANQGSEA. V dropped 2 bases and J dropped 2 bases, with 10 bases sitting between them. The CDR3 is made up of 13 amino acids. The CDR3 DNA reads TGCAGCGTTGAATCCACCGCACCCTACGAGCAGTACTTC. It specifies CSVESTAPYEQYF.

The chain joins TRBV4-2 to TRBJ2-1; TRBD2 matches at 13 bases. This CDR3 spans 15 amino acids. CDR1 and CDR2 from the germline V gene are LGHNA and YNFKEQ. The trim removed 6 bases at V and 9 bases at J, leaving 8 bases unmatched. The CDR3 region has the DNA TGTGCCAGCAGGAATACTAGCGGGGGGGGATCTGAGCAGTTCTTC. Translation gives CASRNTSGGGSEQFF.

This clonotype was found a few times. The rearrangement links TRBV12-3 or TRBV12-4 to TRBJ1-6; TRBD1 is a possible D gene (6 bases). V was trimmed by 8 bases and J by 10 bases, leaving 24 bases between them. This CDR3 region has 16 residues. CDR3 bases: TGTGCCAGCTCAAGGGGGGGGCCCTCTCTCGGCTCACCCCTCCACTTT. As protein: CASSRGGPSLGSPLHF.

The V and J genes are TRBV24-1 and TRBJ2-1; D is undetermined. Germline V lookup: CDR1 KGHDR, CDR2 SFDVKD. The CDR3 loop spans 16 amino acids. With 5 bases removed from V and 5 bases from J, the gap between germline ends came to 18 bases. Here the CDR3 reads CATSVTVGLVDNEQFF. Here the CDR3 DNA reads TGTGCCACCAGTGTCACGGTGGGTCTGGTTGACAATGAGCAGTTCTTC.

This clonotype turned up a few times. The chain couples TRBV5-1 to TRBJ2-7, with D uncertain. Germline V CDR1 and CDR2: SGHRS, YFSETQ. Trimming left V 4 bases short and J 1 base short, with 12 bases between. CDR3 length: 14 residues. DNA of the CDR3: TGCGCCAGCAGCCCTATCCAAGGGTCCTACGAGCAGTACTTC. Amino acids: CASSPIQGSYEQYF.

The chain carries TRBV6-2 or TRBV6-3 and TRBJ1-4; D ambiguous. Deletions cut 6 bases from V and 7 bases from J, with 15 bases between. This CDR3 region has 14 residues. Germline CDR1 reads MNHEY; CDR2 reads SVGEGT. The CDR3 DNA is TGTGCCAGCAGCTACGCGGGCTTAGGTGAAAAACTGTTTTTT. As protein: CASSYAGLGEKLFF.

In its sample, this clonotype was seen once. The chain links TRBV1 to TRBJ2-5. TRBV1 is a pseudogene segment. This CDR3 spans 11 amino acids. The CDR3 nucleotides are TGCACCAGCAGCACCCAAGAGACCCAGTACTTC. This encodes CTSSTQETQYF.

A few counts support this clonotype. The CDR3 loop reads CASSQDWSGRSPLHF. The CDR3 DNA is TGCGCCAGCAGCCAAGATTGGTCAGGGCGTTCACCCCTCCACTTT. The J gene is TRBJ1-6, the V gene TRBV4-1, with D perhaps TRBD1 (5 bases). Germline values: CDR1 MGHRA, CDR2 YSYEKL. Trimming took 0 bases from V and 9 from J, leaving 12 bases between them. The CDR3 sequence is 15 residues long.

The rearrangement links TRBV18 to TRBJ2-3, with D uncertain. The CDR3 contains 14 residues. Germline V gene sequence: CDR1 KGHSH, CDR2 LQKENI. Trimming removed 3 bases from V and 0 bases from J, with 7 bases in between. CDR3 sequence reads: CASSPRRSTDTQYF. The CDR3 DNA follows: TGTGCCAGCTCACCGCGCAGGAGCACAGATACGCAGTATTTT. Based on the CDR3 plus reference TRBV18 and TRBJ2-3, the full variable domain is NAGVMQNPRHLVRRRGQEARLRCSPMKGHSHVYWYRQLPEEGLKFMVYLQKENIIDESGMPKERFSAEFPKEGPSILRIQQVVRGDSAAYFCASSPRRSTDTQYFGPGTRLTVL.

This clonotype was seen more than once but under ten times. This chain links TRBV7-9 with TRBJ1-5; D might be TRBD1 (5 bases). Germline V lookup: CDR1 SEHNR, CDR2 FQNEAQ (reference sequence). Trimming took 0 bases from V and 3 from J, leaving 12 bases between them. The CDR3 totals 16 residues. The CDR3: CASSLARGDNNQPQHF. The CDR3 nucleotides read TGTGCCAGCAGCTTAGCGAGGGGAGATAACAATCAGCCCCAGCATTTT.